Listed below are T cell receptor beta chains from one sample, sequenced in a study of identical twins. One entry per CDR3 protein results from TCRdb running MiXCR on the 5' RACE reads. The sample records 350,000 to 450,000 distinct CDR3 sequences, under 20% being singletons. Sample: naive T cells sorted from blood. The receptor set was obtained from a man between 50 and 59 years old in good health. The CDR3 runs from the conserved cysteine through the conserved F or W. D genes are given only for firm matches. Part of the rows lack a size; the others show once, few, many or a class for expanded clones.

cdr3_aa: CASSVAGGLAGETQYF
cdr3_nt: TGTGCCAGCAGTGTAGCGGGGGGCCTAGCGGGGGAGACCCAGTACTTC
v_call: TRBV12-3/TRBV12-4
j_call: TRBJ2-5
clone_size: few
d_call: TRBD2

cdr3_aa: CASSSFGVQPQHF
cdr3_nt: TGTGCCAGCAGTTCCTTCGGGGTTCAGCCCCAGCATTTT
v_call: TRBV6-5
j_call: TRBJ1-5
clone_size: few
d_call: .

cdr3_aa: CASSFGRGRKVPSGRTALWGEQFF
cdr3_nt: TGTGCCAGCAGTTTTGGTAGGGGACGTAAGGTACCTAGCGGGAGGACCGCCCTTTGGGGTGAGCAGTTCTTC
v_call: TRBV12-3/TRBV12-4
j_call: TRBJ2-1
clone_size: few
d_call: TRBD2

cdr3_aa: CASSLGQIMNTEAFF
cdr3_nt: TGCGCCAGCAGCTTGGGACAGATAATGAACACTGAAGCTTTCTTT
v_call: TRBV5-1
j_call: TRBJ1-1
clone_size: many
d_call: .

cdr3_aa: CASSLARQKNTGELFF
cdr3_nt: TGTGCCAGCAGTTTAGCGCGTCAGAAAAACACCGGGGAGCTGTTTTTT
v_call: TRBV12-3/TRBV12-4
j_call: TRBJ2-2
clone_size: .
d_call: .

cdr3_aa: CASSPPSGLSTDTQYF
cdr3_nt: TGTGCCAGCAGCCCACCTAGCGGACTGAGCACAGATACGCAGTATTTT
v_call: TRBV5-6
j_call: TRBJ2-3
clone_size: many
d_call: TRBD2

cdr3_aa: CASSSGQNPEAFF
cdr3_nt: TGTGCCAGCAGCTCGGGACAGAATCCTGAAGCTTTCTTT
v_call: TRBV7-9
j_call: TRBJ1-1
clone_size: .
d_call: TRBD1

cdr3_aa: CASSQDAIGGTEAFF
cdr3_nt: TGTGCCAGCAGCCAAGATGCTATTGGGGGGACTGAAGCTTTCTTT
v_call: TRBV3-1
j_call: TRBJ1-1
clone_size: .
d_call: .

cdr3_aa: CASRGGIQETQYF
cdr3_nt: TGCGCCAGCAGAGGGGGGATCCAAGAGACCCAGTACTTC
v_call: TRBV4-1
j_call: TRBJ2-5
clone_size: .
d_call: .

cdr3_aa: CAISWGGQRAPPLEQFF
cdr3_nt: TGTGCCATCTCCTGGGGGGGTCAGCGGGCGCCGCCCTTGGAGCAGTTCTTC
v_call: TRBV27
j_call: TRBJ2-1
clone_size: .
d_call: TRBD2

cdr3_aa: CASSDLAAFPKPYNEQFF
cdr3_nt: TGTGCCAGCAGTGACCTAGCGGCCTTCCCCAAGCCCTACAATGAGCAGTTCTTC
v_call: TRBV6-2/TRBV6-3
j_call: TRBJ2-1
clone_size: .
d_call: TRBD2

cdr3_aa: CASSPTWTGNLPTNTGELFF
cdr3_nt: TGCGCCAGCAGTCCCACATGGACAGGGAACTTACCAACGAACACCGGGGAGCTGTTTTTT
v_call: TRBV23-1
j_call: TRBJ2-2
clone_size: few
d_call: TRBD1

cdr3_aa: CASSLSSVTETQYF
cdr3_nt: TGTGCCAGCAGTTTATCTAGCGTAACTGAGACCCAGTACTTC
v_call: TRBV28
j_call: TRBJ2-5
clone_size: few
d_call: .